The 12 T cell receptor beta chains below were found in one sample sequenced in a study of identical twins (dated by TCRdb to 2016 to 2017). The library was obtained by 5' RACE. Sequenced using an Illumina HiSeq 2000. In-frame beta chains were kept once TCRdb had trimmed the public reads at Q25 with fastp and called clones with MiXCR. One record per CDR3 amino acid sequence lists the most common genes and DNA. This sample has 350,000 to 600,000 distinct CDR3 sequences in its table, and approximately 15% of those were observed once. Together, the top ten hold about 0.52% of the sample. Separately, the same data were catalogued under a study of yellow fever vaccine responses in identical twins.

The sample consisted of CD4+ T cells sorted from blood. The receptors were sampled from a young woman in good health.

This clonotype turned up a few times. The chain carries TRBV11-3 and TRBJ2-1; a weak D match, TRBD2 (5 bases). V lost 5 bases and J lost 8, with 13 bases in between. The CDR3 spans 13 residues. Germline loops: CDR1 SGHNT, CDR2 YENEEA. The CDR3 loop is CASSAGPRDEQFF. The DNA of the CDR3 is TGTGCCAGCAGCGCGGGCCCGAGGGATGAGCAGTTCTTC.

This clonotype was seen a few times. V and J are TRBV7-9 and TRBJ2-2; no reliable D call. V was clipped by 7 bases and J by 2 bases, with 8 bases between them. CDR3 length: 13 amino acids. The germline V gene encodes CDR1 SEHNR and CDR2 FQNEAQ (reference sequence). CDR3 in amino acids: CASTPDNTGELFF. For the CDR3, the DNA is TGTGCCAGCACCCCAGACAACACCGGGGAGCTGTTTTTT.

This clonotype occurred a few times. CDR3 DNA sequence: TGTGCCTGGAAGGTCCAAGGAATAGATACGCAGTATTTT. Protein product: CAWKVQGIDTQYF. The V and J genes are TRBV30 and TRBJ2-3; D gene unclear. The germline V and J ends were trimmed by 4 bases and 5 bases, with 13 bases remaining between them. Germline-derived CDR1 and CDR2 are GTSNPN and SVGIG (reference sequence). This CDR3 has 13 amino acids.

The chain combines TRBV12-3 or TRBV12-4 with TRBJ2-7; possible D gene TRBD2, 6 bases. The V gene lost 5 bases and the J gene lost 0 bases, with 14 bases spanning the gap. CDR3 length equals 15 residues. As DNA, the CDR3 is TGTGCCAGCAGTGACTCTGGGAGGAGCTCCTACGAGCAGTACTTC. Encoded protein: CASSDSGRSSYEQYF.

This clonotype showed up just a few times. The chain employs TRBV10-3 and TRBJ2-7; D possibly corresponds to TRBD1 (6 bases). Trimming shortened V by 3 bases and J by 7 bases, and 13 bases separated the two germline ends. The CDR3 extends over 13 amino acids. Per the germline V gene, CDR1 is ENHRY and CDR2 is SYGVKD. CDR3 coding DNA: TGTGCCATCAGTGACAGGGGTGATGGAGAGCAGTACTTC. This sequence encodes CAISDRGDGEQYF.

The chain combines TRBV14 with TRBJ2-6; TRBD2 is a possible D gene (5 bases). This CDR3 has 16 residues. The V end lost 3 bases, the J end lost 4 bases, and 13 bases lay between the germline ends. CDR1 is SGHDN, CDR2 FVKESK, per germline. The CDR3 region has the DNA TGTGCCAGCAGCCACTCGAATCCGGGAGGGGCCAACGTCCTGACTTTC. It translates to CASSHSNPGGANVLTF.

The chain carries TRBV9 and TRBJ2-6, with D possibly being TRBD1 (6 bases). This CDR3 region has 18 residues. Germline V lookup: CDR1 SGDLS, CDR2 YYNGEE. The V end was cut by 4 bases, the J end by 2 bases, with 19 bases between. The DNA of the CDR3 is TGTGCCAGCAGCTCGACGACAGGATCCTTCGCTGGGGCCAACGTCCTGACTTTC. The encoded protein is CASSSTTGSFAGANVLTF.

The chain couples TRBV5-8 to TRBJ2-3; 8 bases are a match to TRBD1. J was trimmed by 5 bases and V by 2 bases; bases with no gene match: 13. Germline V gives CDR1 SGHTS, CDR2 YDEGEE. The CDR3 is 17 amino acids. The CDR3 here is CASSFYGDRKAQDTQYF. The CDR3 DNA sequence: TGTGCCAGCAGCTTCTATGGGGACAGGAAAGCCCAAGATACGCAGTATTTT.

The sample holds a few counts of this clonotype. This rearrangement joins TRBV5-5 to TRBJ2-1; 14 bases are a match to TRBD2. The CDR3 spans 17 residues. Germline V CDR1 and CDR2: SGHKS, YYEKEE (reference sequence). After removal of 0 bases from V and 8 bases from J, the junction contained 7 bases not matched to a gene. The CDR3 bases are TGTGCCAGCAGCTTGGGAGGGGGGACTAGCGGGAGCTATGAGCAGTTCTTC. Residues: CASSLGGGTSGSYEQFF.

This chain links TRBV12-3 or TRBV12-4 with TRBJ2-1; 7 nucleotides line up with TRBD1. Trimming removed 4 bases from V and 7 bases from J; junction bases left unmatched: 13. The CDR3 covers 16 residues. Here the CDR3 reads CASSSGTAAWMNEQFF. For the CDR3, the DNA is TGTGCCAGCAGTTCAGGGACAGCGGCCTGGATGAATGAGCAGTTCTTC.

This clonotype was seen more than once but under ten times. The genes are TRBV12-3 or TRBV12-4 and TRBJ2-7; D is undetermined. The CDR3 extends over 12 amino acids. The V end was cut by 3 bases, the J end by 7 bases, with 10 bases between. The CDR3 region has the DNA TGTGCCAGCAGTTTTGTCGTTGCAGAGCAGTACTTC. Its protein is CASSFVVAEQYF.

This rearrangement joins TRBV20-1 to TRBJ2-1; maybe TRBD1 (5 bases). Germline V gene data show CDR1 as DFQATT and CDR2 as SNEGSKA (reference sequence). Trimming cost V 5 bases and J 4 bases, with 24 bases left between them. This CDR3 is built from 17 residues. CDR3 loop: CSAPSGRARSQYNEQFF. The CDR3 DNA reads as TGCAGTGCTCCTTCAGGCAGGGCCCGCTCACAGTACAATGAGCAGTTCTTC.